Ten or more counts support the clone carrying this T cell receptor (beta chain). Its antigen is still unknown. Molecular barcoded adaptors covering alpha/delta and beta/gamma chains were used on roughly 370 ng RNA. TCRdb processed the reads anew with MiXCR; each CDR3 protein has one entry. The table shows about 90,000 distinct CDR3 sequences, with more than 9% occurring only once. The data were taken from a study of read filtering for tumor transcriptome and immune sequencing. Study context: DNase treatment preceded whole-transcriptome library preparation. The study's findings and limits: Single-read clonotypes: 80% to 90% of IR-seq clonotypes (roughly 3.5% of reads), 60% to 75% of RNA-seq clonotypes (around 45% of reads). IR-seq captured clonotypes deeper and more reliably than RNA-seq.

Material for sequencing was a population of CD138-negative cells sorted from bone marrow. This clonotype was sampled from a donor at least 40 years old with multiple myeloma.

DNA for the CDR3: TGCGCCAGCAAGGGGAGCCAGGGGAAGGGCTACAATGAGCAGTTCTTC. It codes for CASKGSQGKGYNEQFF. The chain carries TRBV5-1 and TRBJ2-1; perhaps TRBD1 as D (6 bases). Trimming pared 6 bases from V and 3 bases from J, leaving 19 bases between. From germline, CDR1 is SGHRS and CDR2 YFSETQ. The CDR3 consists of 16 residues.